This T cell receptor (beta chain) is drawn from a study of T-cell reconstitution after alpha-beta-depleted transplantation in children. Per germline, CDR1 SGHVS and CDR2 FQNEAQ. The CDR3 sequence is 15 residues long. Trimming took off 5 bases at V and 4 bases at J, with 18 bases between the two ends. The library targeted TCRbeta and was prepared with unique molecular identifiers. TCRdb used MiXCR to reprocess the PCR reads, holding one entry per CDR3 protein. The sample holds a few hundred thousand distinct CDR3 sequences, approximately 20% seen once. This chain uses TRBV7-8 with TRBJ2-7; unclear D gene. The TCR was taken from a human donor who donated a stem cell graft to a child with acute lymphoblastic leukemia. Specimen: PBMCs from the stem cell graft donor, collected from the stem cell graft. The CDR3 nucleotides are TGTGCCAGCAGCCTGAGCCGGGTCCTCTTATACGAGCAGTACTTC. Its translation: CASSLSRVLLYEQYF. Supplemented by reference TRBV7-8 and TRBJ2-7, the full variable domain reads GAGVSQSPRYKVAKRGQDVALRCDPISGHVSLFWYQQALGQGPEFLTYFQNEAQLDKSGLPSDRFFAERPEGSVSTLKIQRTQQEDSAVYLCASSLSRVLLYEQYFGPGTRLTVT.